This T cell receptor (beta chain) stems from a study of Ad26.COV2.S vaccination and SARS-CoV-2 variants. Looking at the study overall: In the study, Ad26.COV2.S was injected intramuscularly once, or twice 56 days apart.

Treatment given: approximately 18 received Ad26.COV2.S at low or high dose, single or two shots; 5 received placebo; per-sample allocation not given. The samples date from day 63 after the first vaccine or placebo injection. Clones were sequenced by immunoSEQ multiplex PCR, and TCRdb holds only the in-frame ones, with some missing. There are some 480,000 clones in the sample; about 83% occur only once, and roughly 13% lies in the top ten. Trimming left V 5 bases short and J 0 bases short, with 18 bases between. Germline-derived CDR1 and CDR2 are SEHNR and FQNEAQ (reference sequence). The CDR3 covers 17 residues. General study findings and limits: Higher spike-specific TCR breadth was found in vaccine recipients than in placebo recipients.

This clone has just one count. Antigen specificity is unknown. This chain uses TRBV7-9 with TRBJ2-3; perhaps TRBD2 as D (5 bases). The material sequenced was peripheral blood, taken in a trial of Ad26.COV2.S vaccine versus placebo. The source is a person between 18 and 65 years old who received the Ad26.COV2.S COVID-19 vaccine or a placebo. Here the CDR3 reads CASSQPRSGPSTDTQYF. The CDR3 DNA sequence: TGTGCCAGCAGCCAACCCCGCAGCGGCCCTAGCACAGATACGCAGTATTTT.